The T cell receptor (beta chain) under discussion was sequenced for a study of blood T cell repertoires in COVID-19. Overall study: The study drew acute and convalescent COVID-19 samples from the United States, Italy and Spain. The analysed material was cDNA or gDNA that came from T cells, B-cell-depleted T cells, or PBMCs.

Trimming stripped 3 bases from V and 7 bases from J, with 19 bases between. The CDR3 is made up of 15 amino acids. Germline CDR1 and CDR2: SGDLS and YYNGEE. Per the authors' pipeline: Nucleated cell counts were estimated from reference gene primer amplification. TCRdb keeps only in-frame clones here, not all; method: immunoSEQ multiplex PCR. That table furnishes V, J and clone size, whereas the DNA furnished D and trimming. The sample lists hundreds of thousands of clones, approximately 86% seen once, with 2% to 2.5% in the top ten. The sequence came from a woman in her fifties or sixties who had recovered from COVID-19. Sequenced material: peripheral blood. The V gene is TRBV9, the J gene TRBJ1-1, with D possibly TRBD1 on 5 matching bases. The CDR3 reads CASSGSLRRDGEAFF. The CDR3 region has the DNA TGTGCCAGCAGCGGCTCCTTACGGAGGGACGGTGAAGCTTTCTTT. Filled out from reference TRBV9 and TRBJ1-1, the complete variable domain reads DSGVTQTPKHLITATGQRVTLRCSPRSGDLSVYWYQQSLDQGLQFLIQYYNGEERAKGNILERFSAQQFPDLHSELNLSSLELGDSALYFCASSGSLRRDGEAFFGQGTRLTVV.